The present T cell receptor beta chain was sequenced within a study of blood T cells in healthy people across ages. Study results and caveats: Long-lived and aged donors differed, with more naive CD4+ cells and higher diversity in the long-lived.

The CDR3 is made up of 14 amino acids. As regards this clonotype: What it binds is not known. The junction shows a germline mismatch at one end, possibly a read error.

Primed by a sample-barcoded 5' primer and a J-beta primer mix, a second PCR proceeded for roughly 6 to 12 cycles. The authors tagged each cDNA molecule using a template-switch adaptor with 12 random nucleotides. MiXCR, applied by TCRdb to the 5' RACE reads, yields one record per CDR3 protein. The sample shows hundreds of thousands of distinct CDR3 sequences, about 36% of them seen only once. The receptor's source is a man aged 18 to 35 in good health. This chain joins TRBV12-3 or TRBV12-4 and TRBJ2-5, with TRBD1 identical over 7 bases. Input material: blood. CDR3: CASSIAGTVCHQYF. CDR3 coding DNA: TGTGCCAGCAGTATAGCCGGGACAGTCTGTCACCAGTACTTC.